These 29 T cell receptor beta chains share one sample of origin, sequenced in a study of T cell responses to AZD1222 COVID-19 vaccine. The assay was immunoSEQ multiplex PCR, and TCRdb's table has in-frame clones only and misses some. The sample consists of 250,000 to 300,000 clones, 85% to 95% of them appearing once. This specimen was peripheral blood, taken 28 days after the second AZD1222 dose. Source of these receptors: an adult who received the AZD1222 COVID-19 vaccine.

This chain connects TRBV7-9 to TRBJ2-7; TRBD1 matches at 8 bases. CDR1 is SEHNR and CDR2 is FQNEAQ in the germline V gene (reference sequence). The V and J ends lost 2 bases and 5 bases, in that order; junction bases with no gene match: 8. This CDR3 region has 15 residues. As DNA, the CDR3 is TGTGCCAGCAGCTTAAGGTTAGCCAGGGGGCACGAGCAGTACTTC. It yields the protein CASSLRLARGHEQYF. Full variable domain (outside the CDR3, taken from reference TRBV7-9 and TRBJ2-7): DTGVSQNPRHKITKRGQNVTFRCDPISEHNRLYWYRQTLGQGPEFLTYFQNEAQLEKSRLLSDRFSAERPKGSFSTLEIQRTEQGDSAMYLCASSLRLARGHEQYFGPGTRLTVT.

The CDR3 protein is CASSLQDRAYGELFF. For the CDR3, the DNA is TGTGCCAGCAGCTTGCAGGACAGGGCCTACGGGGAGCTGTTTTTT. The chain recombines TRBV5-8 with TRBJ2-2; 8 bases agree with TRBD1. This CDR3 is built from 15 residues. The V segment lost 1 base and the J segment 7 bases; nucleotides outside the gene matches: 6. The V gene's germline CDR1 is SGHTS and CDR2 YDEGEE.

V and J are TRBV28 and TRBJ2-7; the D is unclear. The V end was cut by 3 bases, the J end by 4 bases, with 10 bases between. The CDR3 loop spans 13 amino acids. Germline V gives CDR1 MDHEN, CDR2 SYDVKM. DNA of the CDR3: TGTGCCAGCAGTTTGCCACGTCATTACGAGCAGTACTTC. Translation: CASSLPRHYEQYF.

CDR3 coding DNA: TGCGCCAGCAGCCAGGGGGACAGGGCCGATGAAAAACTGTTTTTT. Translated: CASSQGDRADEKLFF. The chain combines TRBV4-3 with TRBJ1-4; TRBD1 matches 9 bases. The V gene's germline CDR1 is LGHNA and CDR2 YSLEER. CDR3 length equals 15 residues. Germline trimming cut 3 bases from V and 6 bases from J; bases unmatched to any gene: 5.

This chain links TRBV27 with TRBJ1-4; D is unclear. Germline loops: CDR1 MNHEY, CDR2 SMNVEV (reference sequence). The CDR3 is 14 amino acids. V shed 2 bases and J shed 4 bases, with 8 bases lying between them. The CDR3 DNA sequence: TGTGCCAGCAGTTTAAATCAGAATAATGAAAAACTGTTTTTT. Protein sequence: CASSLNQNNEKLFF.

The V gene is TRBV18, the J gene TRBJ1-5; TRBD1 aligns across 7 bases. Unmatched junction bases numbered 7, after V lost 3 bases and J lost 5 bases. This CDR3 region has 15 residues. In germline, CDR1 is KGHSH, CDR2 LQKENI. CDR3 bases: TGTGCCAGCTCACCCAGACAGGGAGGGGATCAGCCCCAGCATTTT. It yields the protein CASSPRQGGDQPQHF.

The genes are TRBV2 and TRBJ2-7; possibly TRBD1 for D (6 bases). V lost 6 bases and J 11 bases, leaving 14 bases between the germline ends. CDR3 length: 11 residues. Germline assignment: CDR1 SNHLY and CDR2 FYNNEI. The CDR3 DNA reads as TGTGCCAGCAGGGCCGGGACAACAGAGTACTTC. This encodes CASRAGTTEYF.

The rearrangement uses TRBV13 and TRBJ2-1; possible D gene TRBD1, 5 bases. The CDR3 covers 16 residues. The germline V and J ends were trimmed by 5 bases and 6 bases, with 20 bases remaining between them. Germline-derived CDR1 and CDR2 are PRHDT and FYEKMQ (reference sequence). CDR3 nucleotides: TGTGCCAGCAGCAGCCAAGAAGGGGTCTCAATCAATGAGCAGTTCTTC. Protein sequence: CASSSQEGVSINEQFF.

The genes are TRBV27 and TRBJ2-3; TRBD1 matches at 8 bases. Germline values: CDR1 MNHEY, CDR2 SMNVEV (reference sequence). The ends lost 6 bases at V and 4 bases at J; junction bases unmatched: 6. This CDR3 region has 14 residues. In nucleotides, the CDR3 is TGTGCCAGCAGCATTCAGGGGGCTTCAGATACGCAGTATTTT. Amino acids: CASSIQGASDTQYF.

J is TRBJ1-5 and V is TRBV14, with D unclear. Between the trimmed V and J ends, which lost 0 bases and 6 bases, there was a span of 6 bases. Per germline, CDR1 SGHDN and CDR2 FVKESK. The CDR3 runs 13 residues. As DNA, the CDR3 is TGTGCCAGCAGCCAAGATCTGGGTCAGCCCCAGCATTTT. This sequence encodes CASSQDLGQPQHF.

V gene TRBV20-1 combines with J gene TRBJ2-7, with D hard to call. The germline V and J ends were trimmed by 6 bases and 10 bases, with 13 bases remaining between them. The CDR3 runs 10 residues. Germline V gene sequence: CDR1 DFQATT, CDR2 SNEGSKA (reference sequence). In nucleotides, the CDR3 is TGCAGTGCCCAAAGGACCAGCCAGTACTTC. It translates to CSAQRTSQYF.

V gene TRBV12-3 or TRBV12-4 combines with J gene TRBJ2-7, with D possibly being TRBD2 (6 bases). The CDR3 spans 13 residues. Trimming stripped 5 bases from V and 6 bases from J, with 14 bases between. The CDR3 region has the DNA TGTGCCAGCAGTCCAACCGGAGGGAGCGAGCAGTACTTC. Its protein is CASSPTGGSEQYF.

The J gene is TRBJ2-6, the V gene TRBV28; D remains ambiguous. Trimming removed 0 bases from V and 3 bases from J, with 6 bases in between. CDR1 and CDR2 from the germline V gene are MDHEN and SYDVKM. This CDR3 comprises 15 residues. CDR3 in amino acids: CASSLWAGGANVLTF. DNA of the CDR3: TGTGCCAGCAGTTTATGGGCTGGTGGGGCCAACGTCCTGACTTTC.

The rearrangement links TRBV28 to TRBJ2-3; TRBD2 matches at 13 bases. The CDR3 contains 15 residues. V gave up 6 bases and J gave up 6 bases; unmatched junction bases: 6. Germline V lookup: CDR1 MDHEN, CDR2 SYDVKM. CDR3 residues: CASRRTSGSLDTQYF. The CDR3 nucleotides are TGTGCCAGCAGACGGACTAGCGGGAGTTTGGATACGCAGTATTTT.

The chain uses TRBV27 and TRBJ1-6; D is uncertain. V gave up 2 bases and J gave up 0 bases, with 5 bases separating them. Germline CDR1 is MNHEY and CDR2 is SMNVEV (reference sequence). The CDR3 has 15 residues. For the CDR3, the DNA is TGTGCCAGCAGTTTAGCCGGCTCCTATAATTCACCCCTCCACTTT. Protein product: CASSLAGSYNSPLHF.

The rearrangement links TRBV12-5 to TRBJ1-1; no reliable D call. Between the trimmed V and J ends, which lost 1 base and 4 bases, there was a span of 7 bases. This CDR3 has 13 residues. CDR1 LGHNT and CDR2 FRNRAP come from the germline V gene. CDR3 DNA sequence: TGTGCTAGTGGTTTGGACCCCGGCACTGAAGCTTTCTTT. Translation gives CASGLDPGTEAFF.

This rearrangement joins TRBV30 to TRBJ2-3; tentatively, D is TRBD2 (5 bases). The CDR3 is 14 residues long. CDR1 GTSNPN and CDR2 SVGIG come from the germline V gene (reference sequence). Trimming took off 1 base at V and 4 bases at J, with 12 bases between the two ends. The CDR3 DNA reads as TGTGCCTGGAGTGACGGACTGCCCCCAGATACGCAGTATTTT. This translates into CAWSDGLPPDTQYF. The full variable domain, rest sourced from reference TRBV30 and TRBJ2-3, is SQTIHQWPATLVQPVGSPLSLECTVEGTSNPNLYWYRQAAGRGLQLLFYSVGIGQISSEVPQNLSASRPQDRQFILSSKKLLLSDSGFYLCAWSDGLPPDTQYFGPGTRLTVL.

The chain combines TRBV28 with TRBJ1-2; 9 bases align to TRBD1. The ends lost 6 bases at V and 9 bases at J; junction bases unmatched: 14. The germline V gene has CDR1 MDHEN and CDR2 SYDVKM. The CDR3 length is 15 residues. The CDR3 protein is CASREQGARGDRYTF. CDR3 nucleotide sequence: TGTGCCAGCAGGGAACAGGGGGCGCGGGGCGATCGCTACACCTTC.

The rearrangement uses TRBV6-5 and TRBJ2-3; a weak D match, TRBD2 (6 bases). CDR1 and CDR2 (germline): MNHEY, SVGAGI. The CDR3 is 14 amino acids. V dropped 3 bases and J dropped 2 bases, with 9 bases sitting between them. Written as DNA, the CDR3 is TGTGCCAGCAGTTATAGCGGATACACAGATACGCAGTATTTT. As protein: CASSYSGYTDTQYF.

The rearrangement joins TRBV2 to TRBJ2-5; 8 positions agree with TRBD2. J was trimmed by 4 bases and V by 5 bases; bases with no gene match: 0. Germline V gene sequence: CDR1 SNHLY, CDR2 FYNNEI. The CDR3 is 12 amino acids. The CDR3: CASSLAGETQYF. As DNA, the CDR3 is TGTGCCAGCAGTCTAGCGGGAGAGACCCAGTACTTC.

V and J are TRBV2 and TRBJ2-5; TRBD1 might be the D (7 bases). V shed 3 bases and J shed 5 bases, with 16 bases lying between them. The germline CDR1 and CDR2 sequences are SNHLY and FYNNEI. CDR3 length: 15 amino acids. DNA for the CDR3: TGTGCCAGCAGTGAGGACAGGTGGAGGGTGGAGACCCAGTACTTC. Translation gives CASSEDRWRVETQYF.

The V and J genes are TRBV18 and TRBJ1-5; D remains unclear. Trimming shortened V by 0 bases and J by 5 bases, and 2 bases separated the two germline ends. CDR3 size: 12 residues. The germline V gene encodes CDR1 KGHSH and CDR2 LQKENI. The CDR3 region has the DNA TGTGCCAGCTCACCACCGGATCAGCCCCAGCATTTT. Protein: CASSPPDQPQHF.

The chain employs TRBV5-1 and TRBJ2-1; tentatively, D is TRBD1 or TRBD2 (9 bases each). V lost 2 bases and J 5 bases, leaving 29 bases between the germline ends. The germline V gene has CDR1 SGHRS and CDR2 YFSETQ. This CDR3 is 20 amino acids long. In nucleotides, the CDR3 is TGCGCCAGCAGCTTTTTCGGGACAGGGTCCCGATTAGCGGGAGACAATGAGCAGTTCTTC. This codes for CASSFFGTGSRLAGDNEQFF.

The V call is TRBV11-3, the J call TRBJ2-1; D is unresolved. The CDR3 loop spans 11 amino acids. Germline assignment: CDR1 SGHNT and CDR2 YENEEA. V dropped 2 bases and J dropped 5 bases, with 1 base sitting between them. The CDR3 is CASSLNNEQFF. In DNA, the CDR3 is TGTGCCAGCAGCTTAAACAATGAGCAGTTCTTC.

The chain uses TRBV30 and TRBJ2-2; 8 bases are shared with TRBD2. Per the germline V gene, CDR1 is GTSNPN and CDR2 is SVGIG (reference sequence). The CDR3 covers 13 residues. V lost 4 bases and J lost 6; bases outside the gene matches: 4. CDR3 residues: CAWTGAGAGELFF. Here the CDR3 DNA reads TGTGCCTGGACAGGAGCGGGGGCCGGGGAGCTGTTTTTT.

The genes are TRBV27 and TRBJ2-5, with D tentatively TRBD2 (6 bases). Trimming left V 6 bases short and J 5 bases short, with 13 bases between. Germline values: CDR1 MNHEY, CDR2 SMNVEV (reference sequence). CDR3 length: 13 residues. Written as DNA, the CDR3 is TGTGCCAGCAGCCCAGGGAGGCGGGAGACCCAGTACTTC. Its translation is CASSPGRRETQYF.

J is TRBJ2-1 and V is TRBV5-1; 11 bases are shared with TRBD2. V was clipped by 4 bases and J by 2 bases; unmatched bases: 2. The CDR3 loop spans 15 amino acids. Germline V CDR1 and CDR2: SGHRS, YFSETQ. The CDR3 nucleotides read TGCGCCAGCAGCCCTAGCGGGGGGCCCTACAATGAGCAGTTCTTC. Protein product: CASSPSGGPYNEQFF.

V usage is TRBV5-8 and J usage is TRBJ2-7; 9 positions agree with TRBD1. The germline V gene encodes CDR1 SGHTS and CDR2 YDEGEE. The CDR3 runs to 16 residues. J lost 0 bases, V lost 4 bases, and 8 bases had no gene match. The DNA for the CDR3 is TGTGCCAGCAGCGCAAACAGGGGGCAAAGCTCCTACGAGCAGTACTTC. Protein product: CASSANRGQSSYEQYF.

This clone was picked up one time. The chain couples TRBV18 to TRBJ2-2; TRBD1 matches 7 bases. From germline, CDR1 is KGHSH and CDR2 LQKENI. This CDR3 comprises 16 residues. V trimming: 3 bases; J trimming: 0 bases; junction bases outside the gene matches: 4. CDR3 DNA: TGTGCCAGCTCACCCCGACAGGGCCCGAACACCGGGGAGCTGTTTTTT. This translates into CASSPRQGPNTGELFF.